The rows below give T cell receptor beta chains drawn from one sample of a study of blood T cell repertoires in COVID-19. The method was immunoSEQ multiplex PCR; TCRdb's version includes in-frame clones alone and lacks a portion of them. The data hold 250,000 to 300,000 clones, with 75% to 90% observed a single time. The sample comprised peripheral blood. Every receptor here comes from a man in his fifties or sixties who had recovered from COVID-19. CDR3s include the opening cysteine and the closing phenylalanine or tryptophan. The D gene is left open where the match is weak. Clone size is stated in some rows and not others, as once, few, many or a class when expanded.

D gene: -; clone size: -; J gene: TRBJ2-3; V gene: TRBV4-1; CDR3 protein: CASSQDPRDTDTQYF; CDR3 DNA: TGCGCCAGCAGCCAAGACCCACGGGACACAGATACGCAGTATTTT
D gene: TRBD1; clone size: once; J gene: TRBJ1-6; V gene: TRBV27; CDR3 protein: CASTDPTGGHSPLHF; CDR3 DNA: TGTGCCAGCACCGACCCGACAGGGGGCCATTCACCCCTCCACTTT
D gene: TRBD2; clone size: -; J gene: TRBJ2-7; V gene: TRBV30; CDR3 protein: CAWSPWTSSYEQYF; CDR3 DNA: TGTGCCTGGAGTCCGTGGACTAGCTCCTACGAGCAGTACTTC
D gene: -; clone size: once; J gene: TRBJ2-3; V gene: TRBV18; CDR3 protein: CASSGDRRTDTQYF; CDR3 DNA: TGTGCCAGCTCAGGCGACAGACGCACAGATACGCAGTATTTT
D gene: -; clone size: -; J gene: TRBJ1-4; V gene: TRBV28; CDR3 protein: CASRATVGEKLFF; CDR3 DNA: TGTGCCAGCAGGGCGACAGTAGGGGAAAAACTGTTTTTT
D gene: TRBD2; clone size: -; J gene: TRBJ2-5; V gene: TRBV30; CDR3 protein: CAWSAGTTETQYF; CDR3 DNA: TGTGCCTGGAGTGCAGGGACTACGGAGACCCAGTACTTC
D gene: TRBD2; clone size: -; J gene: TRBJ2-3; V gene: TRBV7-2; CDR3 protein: CASSLAPQAGGGTDTQYF; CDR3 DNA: TGTGCCAGCAGCTTAGCCCCCCAGGCGGGGGGCGGCACAGATACGCAGTATTTT
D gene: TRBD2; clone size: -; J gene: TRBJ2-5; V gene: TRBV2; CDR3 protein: CASSLSGVGKETQYF; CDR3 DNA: TGTGCCAGCAGCTTAAGCGGGGTTGGGAAAGAGACCCAGTACTTC
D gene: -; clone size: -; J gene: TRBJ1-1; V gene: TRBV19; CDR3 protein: CASSSQGRATEAFF; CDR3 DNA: TGTGCCAGTAGTTCCCAGGGGCGGGCCACTGAAGCTTTCTTT
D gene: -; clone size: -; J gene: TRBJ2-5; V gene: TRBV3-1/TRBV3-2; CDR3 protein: CASSQVGSRETQYF; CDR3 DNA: TGTGCCAGCAGCCAAGTAGGTAGCAGAGAGACCCAGTACTTC
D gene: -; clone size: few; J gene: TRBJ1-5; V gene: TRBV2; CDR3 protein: CASRRDILLGQPQHF; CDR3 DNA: TGTGCCAGCAGGCGCGATATACTCCTGGGCCAGCCCCAGCATTTT
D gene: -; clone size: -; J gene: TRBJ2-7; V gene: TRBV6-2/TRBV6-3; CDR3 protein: CASSDTDSSGAKQYF; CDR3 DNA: TGTGCCAGCAGCGACACGGACTCCTCCGGCGCTAAACAGTACTTC
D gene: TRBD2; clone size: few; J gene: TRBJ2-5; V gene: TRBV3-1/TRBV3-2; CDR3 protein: CASRLGLAGGQETQYF; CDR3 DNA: TGTGCCAGCAGACTCGGACTAGCGGGAGGTCAGGAGACCCAGTACTTC
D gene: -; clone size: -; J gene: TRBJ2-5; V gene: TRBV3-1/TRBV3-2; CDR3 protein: CASSRSRGGETQYF; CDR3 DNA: TGTGCCAGCAGTCGGAGCAGGGGTGGAGAGACCCAGTACTTC
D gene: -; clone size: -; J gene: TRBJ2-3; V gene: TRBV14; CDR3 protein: CASSQDRLAGDTQYF; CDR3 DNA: TGTGCCAGCAGCCAAGATCGGCTAGCAGGAGATACGCAGTATTTT
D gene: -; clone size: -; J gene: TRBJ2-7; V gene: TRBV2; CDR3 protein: CASSEQSGGNEQYF; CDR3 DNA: TGTGCCAGCAGTGAACAGAGTGGGGGGAACGAGCAGTACTTC
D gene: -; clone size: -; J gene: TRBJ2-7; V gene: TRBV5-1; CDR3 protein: CASSLEGGKTYEQYF; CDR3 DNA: TGCGCCAGCAGCTTGGAAGGCGGGAAGACCTACGAGCAGTACTTC
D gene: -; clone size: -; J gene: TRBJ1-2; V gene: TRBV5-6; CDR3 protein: CASSLGADRNYGYTF; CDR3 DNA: TGTGCCAGCAGCTTGGGGGCCGACAGGAACTATGGCTACACCTTC
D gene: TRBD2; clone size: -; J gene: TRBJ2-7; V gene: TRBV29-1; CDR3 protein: CSVPSGRAYEQYF; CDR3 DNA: TGCAGCGTCCCTAGCGGGAGGGCCTACGAGCAGTACTTC
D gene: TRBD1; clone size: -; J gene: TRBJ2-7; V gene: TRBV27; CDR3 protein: CASKVPGTGVEQYF; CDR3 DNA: TGTGCCAGCAAAGTCCCCGGGACAGGGGTCGAGCAGTACTTC
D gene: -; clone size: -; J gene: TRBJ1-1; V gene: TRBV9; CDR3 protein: CASSVVTGSSGTEAFF; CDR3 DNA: TGTGCCAGCAGCGTGGTTACAGGGTCCTCGGGCACTGAAGCTTTCTTT
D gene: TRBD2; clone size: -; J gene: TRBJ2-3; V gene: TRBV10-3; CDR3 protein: CAISSGVTTDTQYF; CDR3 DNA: TGTGCCATCTCCAGCGGGGTCACCACAGATACGCAGTATTTT
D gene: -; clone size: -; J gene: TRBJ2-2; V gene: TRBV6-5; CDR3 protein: CASSFYSNGELFF; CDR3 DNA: TGTGCCAGCAGTTTTTACTCGAACGGGGAGCTGTTTTTT
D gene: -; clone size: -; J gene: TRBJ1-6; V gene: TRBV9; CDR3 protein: CASSVEWGLSSPLHF; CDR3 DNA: TGTGCCAGCAGCGTAGAATGGGGGCTAAGTTCACCCCTCCACTTT
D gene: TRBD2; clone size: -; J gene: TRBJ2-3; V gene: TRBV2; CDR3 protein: CASSETSQSTDTQYF; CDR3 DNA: TGTGCCAGCAGTGAGACTAGCCAAAGCACAGATACGCAGTATTTT
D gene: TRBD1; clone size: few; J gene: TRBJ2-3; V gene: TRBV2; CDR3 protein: CASSGQGALQDTQYF; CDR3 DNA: TGTGCCAGCAGTGGACAGGGGGCCCTACAAGATACGCAGTATTTT